This note documents a single T cell receptor (beta chain) sequence. No cognate antigen has been identified for it. Base-call qualities are not available, and no considerably larger clone is one nucleotide away. The record originates from a study of radiotherapy plus CTLA-4 blockade in lung cancer (dated by TCRdb to 2017 to 2018). Study-wide context: Objective responses were observed in more than 15% of enrolled patients, and disease control was achieved in 25% to 35%. The research as a whole found: Increased serum interferon-beta after radiation, together with early dynamic changes in blood T cell clones, were reported to be the strongest predictors of response. After treatment with radiotherapy and ipilimumab, TCR clones that originated in tumors expanded in peripheral blood.

Focal radiation therapy combined with CTLA-4 blockade (ipilimumab) was tested in patients with chemo-refractory metastatic non-small-cell lung cancer. Libraries were prepared through the immunoSEQ multiplex PCR assay. Imported from immuneACCESS, the table was reduced by TCRdb to in-frame sequences with V and J called. These copies leave out some clones; in studies compared against another copy, an unresolved V gene accounts for under half, and the cause of the remainder is not known. Across this sample there are tens of thousands of clones, with about 87% seen only once. The ten largest clones represent 16% of the sample. The receptor was derived from a human donor with non-small cell lung cancer that progressed on radiotherapy plus ipilimumab. Material: peripheral blood, obtained from a patient treated with radiotherapy plus ipilimumab.

The DNA is as follows: TGTGCCAGCAGAAGCGTCTATGGACAGGCTGAAGCTTTCTTT. Its translation is CASRSVYGQAEAFF. The rearranged segments are TRBV2 and TRBJ1-1; 7 nucleotides in the junction match TRBD1. V loses 6 bases at its end and J loses 6 bases; junction bases beyond the gene matches: 10. From the cysteine through the phenylalanine, the CDR3 covers 14 amino acids. The retained sequence is limited to the CDR3, 42 bases, with the frame set at the first base. The germline V gene specifies SNHLY as CDR1 and FYNNEI as CDR2.